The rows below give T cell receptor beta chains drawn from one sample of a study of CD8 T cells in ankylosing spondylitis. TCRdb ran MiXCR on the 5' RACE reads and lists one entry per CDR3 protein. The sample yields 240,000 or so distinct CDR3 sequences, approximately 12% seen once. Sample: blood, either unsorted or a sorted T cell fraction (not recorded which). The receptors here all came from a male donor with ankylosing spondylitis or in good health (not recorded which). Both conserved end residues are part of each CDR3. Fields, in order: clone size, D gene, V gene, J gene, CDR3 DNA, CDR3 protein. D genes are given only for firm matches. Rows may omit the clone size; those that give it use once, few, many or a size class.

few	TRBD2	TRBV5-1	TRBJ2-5	TGCGCCAGCTCCGGGACTAGCGGTGTCAAAGAGACCCAGTACTTC	CASSGTSGVKETQYF
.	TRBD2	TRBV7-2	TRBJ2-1	TGTGCCAGCAGGCGACTAGCGGGAGGCAATGAGCAGTTCTTC	CASRRLAGGNEQFF
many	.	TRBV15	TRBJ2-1	TGTGCCACCAGCAGAGATCGGACTGGGTCCAATGAGCAGTTCTTC	CATSRDRTGSNEQFF
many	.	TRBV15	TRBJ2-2	TGTGCCACCAGCAGAGATGCTTCCGGGGAGCTGTTTTTT	CATSRDASGELFF
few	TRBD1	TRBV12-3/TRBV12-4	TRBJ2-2	TGTGCCAGCAGTCACTCAGGGGGCCCCACCGGGGAGCTGTTTTTT	CASSHSGGPTGELFF
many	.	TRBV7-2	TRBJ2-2	TGTGCCAGCAGCTTATGGGCACACACCGGGGAGCTGTTTTTT	CASSLWAHTGELFF
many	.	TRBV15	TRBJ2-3	TGTGCCACCCAGTATGGGAGTAACACAGATACGCAGTATTTT	CATQYGSNTDTQYF
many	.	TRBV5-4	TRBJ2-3	TGTGCCAGCAGCTTGCGAGTGGCCGGACCTAGCACAGATACGCAGTATTTT	CASSLRVAGPSTDTQYF
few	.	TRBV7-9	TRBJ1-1	TGTGCCAGCAGCTTAGGACTGGGAGAAGCTTTCTTT	CASSLGLGEAFF
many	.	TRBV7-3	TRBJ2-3	TGTGCCAGCAGCGGTAGTACCACAGATACGCAGTATTTT	CASSGSTTDTQYF
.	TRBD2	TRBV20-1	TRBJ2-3	TGCAGTGCTTTCTCGGGACTAGCGGGTGTTAAGGATACGCAGTATTTT	CSAFSGLAGVKDTQYF
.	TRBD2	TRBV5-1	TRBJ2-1	TGCGCCAGCAGCTTGAAAGAAAAGACCGGAGGGACTAGCGGTTACAATGAGCAGTTCTTC	CASSLKEKTGGTSGYNEQFF
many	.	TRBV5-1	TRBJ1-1	TGCGCCAGCAGCTGGTGGGATGGATCTGAAGCTTTCTTT	CASSWWDGSEAFF
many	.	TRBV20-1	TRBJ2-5	TGCAGTGCTATAGATGGGGGTCCCGGGGGAGAGACCCAGTACTTC	CSAIDGGPGGETQYF
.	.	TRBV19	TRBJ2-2	TGTGCCAGTAGTATATATAAGGCCTCGAACACCGAGGAGCTGTTTTTT	CASSIYKASNTEELFF
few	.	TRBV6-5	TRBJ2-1	TGTGCCAGCAGGGGTTCTGAGCAGTTCTTC	CASRGSEQFF
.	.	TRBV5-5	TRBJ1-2	TGTGCCAGCAGCTTGGGTGGCCAACTGAGCTATGGCTACACCTTC	CASSLGGQLSYGYTF
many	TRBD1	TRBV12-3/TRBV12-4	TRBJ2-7	TGTGCCAGCAGTCTCCACAGGGGTACCCACGAGCAGTACTTC	CASSLHRGTHEQYF
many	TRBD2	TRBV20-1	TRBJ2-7	TGCAGTGTCGGGAAACTAGCGGGGGAGTCCTACGAGCAGTACTTC	CSVGKLAGESYEQYF
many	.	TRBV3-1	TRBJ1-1	TGTGCCAGCAGCCAAGGACAGAACACTGAAGCTTTCTTT	CASSQGQNTEAFF
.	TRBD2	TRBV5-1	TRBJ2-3	TGCGCCAGCAGCCCCCAAACTAGCGGGGGGGTCGATACGCAGTATTTT	CASSPQTSGGVDTQYF
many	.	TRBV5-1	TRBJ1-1	TGCGCCAGCAGCTCCCACAGTGACACTGAAGCTTTCTTT	CASSSHSDTEAFF
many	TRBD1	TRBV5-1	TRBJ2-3	TGCGCCAGCAGCCCGGACAGGTTTGGAACAGATACGCAGTATTTT	CASSPDRFGTDTQYF
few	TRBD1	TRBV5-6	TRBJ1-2	TGTGCCAGCAGCTTGGAGACAGGGGGCCCGAGGGGCAGCTACACCTTC	CASSLETGGPRGSYTF
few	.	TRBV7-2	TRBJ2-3	TGTGCCGGTCGGGGGCTGGACACAGATACGCAGTATTTT	CAGRGLDTDTQYF
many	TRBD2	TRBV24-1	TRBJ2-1	TGTGCCACCAGTGATACTAGCGTCCTAAATGAGCAGTTCTTC	CATSDTSVLNEQFF
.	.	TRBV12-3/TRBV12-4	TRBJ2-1	TGTGCCAGCAGATCGGAGGAAGGACCTTCTTCCTACAATGAGCAGTTCTTC	CASRSEEGPSSYNEQFF
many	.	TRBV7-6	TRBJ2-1	TGTGCCAGCAGCTTACCCGGGAATGAGCAGTTCTTC	CASSLPGNEQFF
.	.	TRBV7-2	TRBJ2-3	TGTGTCAGCAGCTTAAATGGGGGGGGGCAGGGTACGCAGTATTTT	CVSSLNGGGQGTQYF
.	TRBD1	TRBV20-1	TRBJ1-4	TGCAGTGCTAGAGATACAGGGGGAGATGAAAAACTGTTTTTT	CSARDTGGDEKLFF
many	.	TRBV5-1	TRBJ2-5	TGCGCCAGCAGCCCTGACCAATGGGAGACCCAGTACTTC	CASSPDQWETQYF
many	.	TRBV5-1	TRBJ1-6	TGCGCCAGCAGTTCCGGAAGGACGGATTATAATTCACCCCTCCACTTT	CASSSGRTDYNSPLHF
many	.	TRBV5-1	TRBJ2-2	TGCGCCAGCAGCTTGAGAATGACCACCGGGGAGCTGTTTTTT	CASSLRMTTGELFF
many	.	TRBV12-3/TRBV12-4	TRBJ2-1	TGTGCCAGCAGTTTTGGGCCGGGGGTTGTCAATGAGCAGTTCTTC	CASSFGPGVVNEQFF
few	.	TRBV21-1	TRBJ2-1	TGTGCCAGCAGCAAAGTGAGATGCTCCTACAATGAGCAGTTCTTC	CASSKVRCSYNEQFF
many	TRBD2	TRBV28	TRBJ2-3	TGTGCCAGCAGTTTCGTGACTAGCGGCGGCACAGATACGCAGTATTTT	CASSFVTSGGTDTQYF
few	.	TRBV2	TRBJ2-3	TGTGCCAGCAGGGCGGACAGAATGGTCACAGATACGCAGTATTTT	CASRADRMVTDTQYF
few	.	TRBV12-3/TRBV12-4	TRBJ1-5	TGTGCCAGCAGCGGGGCGGCTCGGGGGCCCCAGCATTTT	CASSGAARGPQHF
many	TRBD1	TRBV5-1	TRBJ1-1	TGCGCCAGCAGCTTAACGGGACAGGGGATCACTGAAGCTTTCTTT	CASSLTGQGITEAFF
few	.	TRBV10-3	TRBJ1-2	TGTGCCATCCCTGGGGGGACCGAGTATGGCTACACCTTC	CAIPGGTEYGYTF
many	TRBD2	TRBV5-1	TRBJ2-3	TGCGCCAGCAGCAGACTAATGACTAGCGGCACAGATACGCAGTATTTT	CASSRLMTSGTDTQYF
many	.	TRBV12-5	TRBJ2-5	TGTGCTAGTGGTTTCGGGGGAGACGAGACCCAGTACTTC	CASGFGGDETQYF
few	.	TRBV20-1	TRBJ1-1	TGCAGTGCTAGAGATTTTAGGGGGACTGAAGCTTTCTTT	CSARDFRGTEAFF
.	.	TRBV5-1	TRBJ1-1	TGCGCCAGCGGGGGACCGCACGCGGACACTGAAGCTTTCTTT	CASGGPHADTEAFF
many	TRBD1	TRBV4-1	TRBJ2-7	TGCGCCAGCAGCCAAGGAACGCTCCGGGACAGGTCCAGCGAGCAGTACTTC	CASSQGTLRDRSSEQYF
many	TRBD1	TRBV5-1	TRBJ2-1	TGCGCCAGCAGCTCCTCCGGACAGGGTCCCTACAATGAGCAGTTCTTC	CASSSSGQGPYNEQFF
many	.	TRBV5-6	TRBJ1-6	TGTGCCAGCAGCTTGGGCGGGATCAATAATTCACCCCTCCACTTT	CASSLGGINNSPLHF
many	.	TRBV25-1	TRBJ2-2	TGTGCCAGCGAGGGGAGTAGCACCGGGGAGCTGTTTTTT	CASEGSSTGELFF
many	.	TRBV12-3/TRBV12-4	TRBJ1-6	TGTGCCAGCAGTACCCCGCGGGGGGCGGGATCACCCCTCCACTTT	CASSTPRGAGSPLHF
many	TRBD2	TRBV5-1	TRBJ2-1	TGCGCCAGCAGCCCGGGTGGTAGCGGGGCCAATGAGCAGTTCTTC	CASSPGGSGANEQFF
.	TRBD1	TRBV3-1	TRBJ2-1	TGTGCCAGCAGCCAACAATCAGGACAGGGGGCAAACAATGAGCAGTTCTTC	CASSQQSGQGANNEQFF
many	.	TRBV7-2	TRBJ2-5	TGTGCCAGCAGCACTGCTCAGACCCAGTACTTC	CASSTAQTQYF
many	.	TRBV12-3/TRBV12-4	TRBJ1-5	TGTGCCAGCAGTTTGTTTCAGCGGGCCCAGCATTTT	CASSLFQRAQHF
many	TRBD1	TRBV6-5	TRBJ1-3	TGTGCCAGCAGTTATTCTGACAGGGGGCCAGGAAACACCATATATTTT	CASSYSDRGPGNTIYF
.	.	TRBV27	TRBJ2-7	TGTGCCAGCAGTTTCGGTCCAGGGAGTCACTACGAGCAGTACTTC	CASSFGPGSHYEQYF
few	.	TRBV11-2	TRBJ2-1	TGTGCCAGCAGCTCAACGAGTGATGAGCAGTTCTTC	CASSSTSDEQFF